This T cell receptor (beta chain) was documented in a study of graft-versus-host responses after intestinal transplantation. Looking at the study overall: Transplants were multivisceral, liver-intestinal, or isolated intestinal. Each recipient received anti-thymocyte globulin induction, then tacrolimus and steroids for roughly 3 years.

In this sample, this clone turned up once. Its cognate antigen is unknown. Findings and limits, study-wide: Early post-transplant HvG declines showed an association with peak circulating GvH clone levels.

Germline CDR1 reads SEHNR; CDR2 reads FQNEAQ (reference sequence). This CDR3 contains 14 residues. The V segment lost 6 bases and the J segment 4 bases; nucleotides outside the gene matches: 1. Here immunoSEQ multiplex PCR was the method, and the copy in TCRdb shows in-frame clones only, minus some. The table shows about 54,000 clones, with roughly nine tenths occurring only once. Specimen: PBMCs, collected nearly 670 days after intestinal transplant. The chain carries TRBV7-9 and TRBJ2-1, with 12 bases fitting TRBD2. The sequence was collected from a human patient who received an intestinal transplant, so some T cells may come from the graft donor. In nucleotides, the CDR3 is TGTGCCAGCAGAACTAGCGGGGGGTACAATGAGCAGTTCTTC. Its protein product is CASRTSGGYNEQFF.